This T cell receptor (beta chain) was documented in a study of shared clonotypes between healthy human individuals. Per sorted-subset replicate PCR, input was approximately 0.2 ug DNA, representing tens of thousands of T cell genomes. Under the authors' procedure: Junction-only sequences produced by ImmunoSEQ had no quality scores, so filtering differed. Libraries were prepared by immunoSEQ multiplex PCR; TCRdb keeps only in-frame clonotypes and omits some of them. The V and J calls and clone size were taken over from that table, and D and trimming were inferred from the DNA. The table includes 800,000 to 950,000 clones, 95% to 97% detected once. Per the germline V gene, CDR1 is PRHDT and CDR2 is FYEKMQ (reference sequence). The CDR3 spans 14 residues. Trimming removed 4 bases from V and 4 bases from J; junction bases left unmatched: 3. Selected positively for CCR7 and CD45RO-negative, naive CD8 cells excluded terminally differentiated effector memory CD45RA+ cells.

The rearrangement uses TRBV13 and TRBJ2-3; 9 nucleotides align to TRBD1. What was sequenced was naive CD8+ T cells sorted from blood. The origin of this receptor is a man in his thirties or forties in good health. DNA for the CDR3: TGTGCCAGCAGCTCCGGGACAGGGTCAGATACGCAGTATTTT. Translating gives CASSSGTGSDTQYF.